This T cell receptor (beta chain) was retrieved from a study of blood T cell repertoires in COVID-19. V dropped 4 bases and J dropped 9 bases, with 19 bases sitting between them. Per the germline V gene, CDR1 is SEHNR and CDR2 is FQNEAQ (reference sequence). The CDR3 covers 16 residues. Authors' analysis steps: From reference gene primer amplification, estimates of nucleated cell counts were derived. Produced via immunoSEQ multiplex PCR; TCRdb's table is partial and in-frame only. D and trimming come from the DNA, and the V and J calls and clone size come from that table. The repertoire holds about 62,000 clones, with under 85% as singletons.

The sequence came from a woman aged 50 to 60 with active or convalescent COVID-19. The V gene is TRBV7-9, the J gene TRBJ1-6; no clear D gene. Source material: peripheral blood. Here the CDR3 DNA reads TGTGCCAGCAGCTCGGGCCTCTCGGGAGGAGGTTCACCCCTCCACTTT. Amino acid sequence: CASSSGLSGGGSPLHF.